Following are 18 T cell receptor beta chains from one sample sequenced in a study of blood T cell repertoires in COVID-19 (dated by TCRdb to the early 2020s). The library was built by means of the immunoSEQ multiplex PCR assay. Here the immuneACCESS table is served through TCRdb, limited to in-frame sequences with V and J called. Missing clones are a known gap in these copies; in checked studies unresolved V genes cover under half, and the rest lacks a known reason. Recorded for this sample are about 280,000 clones; roughly 89% of them occurred a single time. Of the sample, under 3.5% is held by the ten largest clones. Material: peripheral blood. Receptor source: a woman in her twenties or thirties with active or convalescent COVID-19.

This sequence joins TRBV14 and TRBJ2-5, with D possibly matching TRBD1 (5 bases). The ends were cut back, 5 bases at V and 1 base at J, with 11 bases in the middle. Per the germline V gene, CDR1 is SGHDN and CDR2 is FVKESK. The CDR3 loop spans 14 amino acids. This chain's CDR3 is CASSFVDSQETQYF. In DNA, the CDR3 is TGTGCCAGCAGCTTCGTAGACAGCCAAGAGACCCAGTACTTC.

The chain is built from TRBV10-1 and TRBJ1-1, with 12 bases aligning to TRBD1. Germline values: CDR1 WNHNN, CDR2 SYGVQD (reference sequence). The CDR3 loop spans 17 amino acids. Trimming at V came to 0 bases and at J to 4 bases, leaving 6 bases not matched to a gene. The CDR3 coding sequence is TGCGCCAGCAGTGAGTCCGGGACAGGGGGCGCGGGCACTGAAGCTTTCTTT. It encodes CASSESGTGGAGTEAFF.

The chain is built from TRBV19 and TRBJ2-2; 13 nucleotides line up with TRBD2. The germline V gene has CDR1 LNHDA and CDR2 SQIVND (reference sequence). The CDR3 consists of 19 residues. V lost 5 bases and J lost 5; bases outside the gene matches: 14. Here the CDR3 reads CASSRGRTSGGAGTGELFF. The DNA for the CDR3 is TGTGCCAGTAGTCGTGGTCGGACTAGCGGGGGCGCCGGGACCGGGGAGCTGTTTTTT.

The V gene is TRBV6-5, the J gene TRBJ2-1; TRBD2 is a possible D gene (5 bases). The V gene's germline CDR1 is MNHEY and CDR2 SVGAGI. V lost 6 bases and J lost 15, with 18 bases in between. This CDR3 has 12 amino acids. The CDR3 sequence is CASSKGTGSRFF. The CDR3 DNA follows: TGTGCCAGCAGCAAAGGAACGGGGTCTCGGTTCTTC.

The chain recombines TRBV7-8 with TRBJ2-1, with unresolved D. This CDR3 is built from 11 residues. Germline V lookup: CDR1 SGHVS, CDR2 FQNEAQ. Trimming shortened V by 5 bases and J by 7 bases, and 6 bases separated the two germline ends. The CDR3 reads CASSHQNEQFF. CDR3 DNA sequence: TGTGCCAGCAGCCATCAGAATGAGCAGTTCTTC.

This chain links TRBV7-2 with TRBJ2-5, with D possibly being TRBD1 (7 bases). The CDR3 is made up of 14 amino acids. Germline V gene sequence: CDR1 SGHTA, CDR2 FQGNSA. The V gene lost 8 bases and the J gene lost 2 bases, with 15 bases spanning the gap. CDR3 protein: CASAGGGGQETQYF. The CDR3 nucleotides read TGTGCCAGCGCAGGAGGGGGCGGACAAGAGACCCAGTACTTC. Looking up the rest from reference TRBV7-2 and TRBJ2-5 gives the full variable domain: GAGVSQSPSNKVTEKGKDVELRCDPISGHTALYWYRQSLGQGLEFLIYFQGNSAPDKSGLPSDRFSAERTGGSVSTLTIQRTQQEDSAVYLCASAGGGGQETQYFGPGTRLLVL.

This chain uses TRBV6-1 with TRBJ1-3; a possible D gene is TRBD1 (5 bases). The CDR3 has 16 amino acids. CDR1 and CDR2 (germline): MNHNS, SASEGT. V was cut by 2 bases and J by 0 bases, with 11 bases left in between. DNA for the CDR3: TGTGCCAGCAGTGAAACGGTGACAGCCTCTGGAAACACCATATATTTT. Translated: CASSETVTASGNTIYF.

This clone showed up just once. The rearrangement uses TRBV27 and TRBJ2-7; possibly TRBD2 for D (6 bases). The V end was cut by 4 bases, the J end by 0 bases, with 13 bases between. Germline CDR1 is MNHEY and CDR2 is SMNVEV (reference sequence). The CDR3 is 15 amino acids. The CDR3 loop is CASSSPGLGSYEQYF. The CDR3 DNA sequence: TGTGCCAGCAGTTCACCGGGACTGGGCTCCTACGAGCAGTACTTC.

The chain combines TRBV7-9 with TRBJ2-7; no definite D call. V dropped 5 bases and J dropped 2 bases, with 10 bases sitting between them. The CDR3 consists of 13 residues. From germline, CDR1 is SEHNR and CDR2 FQNEAQ (reference sequence). Here the CDR3 DNA reads TGTGCCAGCAGCCCGACACCTACCTACGAGCAGTACTTC. It specifies CASSPTPTYEQYF.

Turning to this clone: This sample includes further DNA sequences coding for the same CDR3. J is TRBJ2-3 and V is TRBV5-1; 7 bases are a match to TRBD1. CDR1 SGHRS and CDR2 YFSETQ come from the germline V gene. Germline trimming cut 3 bases from V and 1 base from J; bases unmatched to any gene: 2. The CDR3 length is 14 residues. CDR3 amino acids: CASSSGQGTDTQYF. The CDR3 coding sequence is TGCGCCAGCAGCTCCGGACAGGGCACAGATACGCAGTATTTT.

The chain is built from TRBV7-9 and TRBJ2-5, with TRBD1 identical over 11 bases. The V gene end was trimmed by 5 bases and the J gene end by 4 bases; junction bases not matched to a gene: 9. Per germline, CDR1 SEHNR and CDR2 FQNEAQ (reference sequence). This CDR3 has 16 amino acids. CDR3 nucleotide sequence: TGTGCCAGCAGCATGATCGGACAGGGGGCTGGAGAGACCCAGTACTTC. Its translation is CASSMIGQGAGETQYF.

The V and J genes are TRBV19 and TRBJ2-3, with 7 bases identical to TRBD2. This CDR3 region has 13 residues. Looked up from germline, CDR1 is LNHDA and CDR2 is SQIVND (reference sequence). J was trimmed by 3 bases and V by 9 bases; bases with no gene match: 6. Written as DNA, the CDR3 is TGTGCCAGCCGGGGGGTAGGAACAGATACGCAGTATTTT. Translated, it gives CASRGVGTDTQYF.

J is TRBJ2-7 and V is TRBV30; D remains unclear. Germline CDR1 GTSNPN, CDR2 SVGIG (reference sequence). CDR3 length equals 14 residues. V was cut by 3 bases and J by 2 bases, with 14 bases left in between. The CDR3 here is CAWRHTARPYEQYF. CDR3 bases: TGTGCCTGGAGGCACACAGCTCGTCCCTACGAGCAGTACTTC. The entire variable domain, with the rest obtained from reference TRBV30 and TRBJ2-7, is as follows: SQTIHQWPATLVQPVGSPLSLECTVEGTSNPNLYWYRQAAGRGLQLLFYSVGIGQISSEVPQNLSASRPQDRQFILSSKKLLLSDSGFYLCAWRHTARPYEQYFGPGTRLTVT.

The rearrangement joins TRBV2 to TRBJ1-6; maybe TRBD1 (5 bases). Germline loops: CDR1 SNHLY, CDR2 FYNNEI. Trimming cost V 1 base and J 10 bases, with 14 bases left between them. The CDR3 is made up of 15 amino acids. The chain's CDR3 is CASSEVGREGSPLHF. The CDR3 coding sequence is TGTGCCAGCAGTGAAGTAGGCAGGGAGGGATCACCCCTCCACTTT.

Points on this clone: An end of the junction differs from the germline gene, which may be a read error. This chain uses TRBV4-3 with TRBJ1-6; no firm D call. The CDR3 is 14 amino acids. Per the germline V gene, CDR1 is LGHNA and CDR2 is YSLEER. The DNA for the CDR3 is TGCGCCAGCAGCCCACAGCATGACCCTGCTGGTCTTAACTTT. Translating gives CASSPQHDPAGLNF.

The CDR3 DNA sequence: TGTGCCACCAGCAGAGACGGACAGAGCAATCAGCCCCAGCATTTT. Protein product: CATSRDGQSNQPQHF. J is TRBJ1-5 and V is TRBV15; possibly TRBD1 for D (6 bases). Per the germline V gene, CDR1 is LNHNV and CDR2 is YYDKDF (reference sequence). The length of the CDR3 is 15 residues. With 0 bases removed from V and 1 base from J, the gap between germline ends came to 7 bases.

With respect to this clone: In the same sample, other DNA sequences code for this CDR3. V and J are TRBV7-2 and TRBJ2-1; 11 nucleotides match TRBD2. Looked up from germline, CDR1 is SGHTA and CDR2 is FQGNSA. The J segment lost 3 bases and the V segment lost 4 bases, leaving 2 bases of the junction unmatched. This CDR3 spans 15 amino acids. CDR3 loop: CASSSSGGFYNEQFF. The DNA of the CDR3 is TGTGCCAGCAGCTCTAGCGGGGGGTTCTACAATGAGCAGTTCTTC.

The chain has TRBV5-6 and TRBJ2-5; D gene unclear. The CDR3 totals 13 residues. Germline V lookup: CDR1 SGHDT, CDR2 YYEEEE. Trimming stripped 4 bases from V and 4 bases from J, with 11 bases between. The CDR3 bases are TGTGCCAGCAGCATGAACGGGTTAGAGACCCAGTACTTC. It codes for CASSMNGLETQYF.